The T cell receptor beta chain under discussion was sequenced for a study of post-analysis software for immune sequencing data. Looking at the study overall: There were relapsing-remitting, secondary progressive and progressive-relapsing multiple sclerosis among the disease courses included.

General study points: Strong co-clustering by F measure was evident for samples that had been prepared in the same batch. Compared with controls, patients had more of five or six TRBV segments, including TRBV5-6, TRBV5-1 and TRBV20-1. Controls had significantly higher normalized Chao1 diversity than multiple sclerosis patients.

About this clonotype: The antigen remains undetermined.

V was trimmed by 3 bases and J by 0 bases, leaving 9 bases between them. Germline loops: CDR1 PRHDT, CDR2 FYEKMQ (reference sequence). This CDR3 region has 14 residues. Unique molecular identifiers tagged the TCR beta cDNA libraries. Roughly 0.5 million cDNA molecules were obtained from about 0.98 to 11 million T cells. TCRdb processed the PCR reads anew with MiXCR; each CDR3 protein has one entry. Of about 770,000 distinct CDR3 sequences in the sample, just over 45% were seen once. The genes are TRBV13 and TRBJ2-7, with D possibly TRBD2 on 7 matching bases. Sequences were obtained from blood. The receptor was derived from a girl between 10 and 17 years old with multiple sclerosis. CDR3 protein: CASSFRGGSYEQYF. As DNA, the CDR3 is TGTGCCAGCAGCTTTAGGGGGGGCTCCTACGAGCAGTACTTC.